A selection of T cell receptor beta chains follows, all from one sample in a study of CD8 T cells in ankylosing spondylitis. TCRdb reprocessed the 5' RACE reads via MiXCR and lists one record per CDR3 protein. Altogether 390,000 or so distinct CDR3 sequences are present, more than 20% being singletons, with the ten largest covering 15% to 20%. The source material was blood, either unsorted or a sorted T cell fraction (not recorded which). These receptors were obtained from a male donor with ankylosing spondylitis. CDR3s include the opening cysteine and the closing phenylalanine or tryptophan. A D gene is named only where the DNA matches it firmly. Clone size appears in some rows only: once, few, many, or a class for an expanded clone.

cdr3_aa: CASSQQGIWTEAFF
cdr3_nt: TGTGCCAGCAGCCAACAAGGGATATGGACTGAAGCTTTCTTT
j_call: TRBJ1-1
v_call: TRBV14
d_call: NA
clone_size: NA

cdr3_aa: CASSPRVSPWNEQYF
cdr3_nt: TGTGCCAGCTCACCACGTGTCAGTCCGTGGAACGAGCAGTACTTC
j_call: TRBJ2-7
v_call: TRBV18
d_call: NA
clone_size: NA

cdr3_aa: CASSPPDGGNGYTF
cdr3_nt: TGTGCCAGCTCACCGCCAGACGGGGGTAACGGCTACACCTTC
j_call: TRBJ1-2
v_call: TRBV18
d_call: NA
clone_size: few

cdr3_aa: CATSDPDRGASYNEQFF
cdr3_nt: TGTGCCACCAGTGATCCGGACAGGGGCGCCTCCTACAATGAGCAGTTCTTC
j_call: TRBJ2-1
v_call: TRBV24-1
d_call: TRBD1
clone_size: NA

cdr3_aa: CAISEIGTGVTEAFF
cdr3_nt: TGTGCCATCAGTGAGATTGGGACAGGGGTCACTGAAGCTTTCTTT
j_call: TRBJ1-1
v_call: TRBV10-3
d_call: TRBD1
clone_size: few

cdr3_aa: CAWRNSGNSYEQYF
cdr3_nt: TGTGCCTGGCGGAATAGCGGGAACTCCTACGAGCAGTACTTC
j_call: TRBJ2-7
v_call: TRBV30
d_call: TRBD2
clone_size: few

cdr3_aa: CSPAAGLQETQYF
cdr3_nt: TGCAGTCCGGCTGCGGGGTTACAAGAGACCCAGTACTTC
j_call: TRBJ2-5
v_call: TRBV20-1
d_call: NA
clone_size: NA

cdr3_aa: CSARLGFDWGYTF
cdr3_nt: TGCAGTGCTAGATTGGGGTTTGACTGGGGCTACACCTTC
j_call: TRBJ1-2
v_call: TRBV20-1
d_call: NA
clone_size: few

cdr3_aa: CASSPETWYNEQFF
cdr3_nt: TGTGCCAGCTCACCAGAGACTTGGTACAATGAGCAGTTCTTC
j_call: TRBJ2-1
v_call: TRBV18
d_call: NA
clone_size: few

cdr3_aa: CASSQDIGSTDTQYF
cdr3_nt: TGCGCCAGCAGCCAAGATATAGGGAGCACAGATACGCAGTATTTT
j_call: TRBJ2-3
v_call: TRBV4-3
d_call: NA
clone_size: few

cdr3_aa: CASSVAQGSYNSPLHF
cdr3_nt: TGTGCCAGCAGCGTAGCCCAGGGCTCCTATAATTCACCCCTCCACTTT
j_call: TRBJ1-6
v_call: TRBV9
d_call: NA
clone_size: few

cdr3_aa: CASKGEDQPQHF
cdr3_nt: TGTGCCAGCAAAGGGGAGGATCAGCCCCAGCATTTT
j_call: TRBJ1-5
v_call: TRBV6-5
d_call: NA
clone_size: NA

cdr3_aa: CASSIEGRETQYF
cdr3_nt: TGTGCCAGTAGTATAGAGGGGCGAGAGACCCAGTACTTC
j_call: TRBJ2-5
v_call: TRBV19
d_call: NA
clone_size: NA

cdr3_aa: CASSQDITREDQPQHF
cdr3_nt: TGTGCCAGCAGCCAAGATATCACTAGGGAGGATCAGCCCCAGCATTTT
j_call: TRBJ1-5
v_call: TRBV4-2
d_call: NA
clone_size: NA

cdr3_aa: CASSQEVPGLYQPQHF
cdr3_nt: TGTGCCAGCAGCCAAGAGGTGCCAGGATTATACCAGCCCCAGCATTTT
j_call: TRBJ1-5
v_call: TRBV3-1
d_call: NA
clone_size: NA

cdr3_aa: CASSEGSGNQPQHF
cdr3_nt: TGTGCCAGCAGTGAGGGGAGCGGAAATCAGCCCCAGCATTTT
j_call: TRBJ1-5
v_call: TRBV25-1
d_call: NA
clone_size: few

cdr3_aa: CASSSDRSLLTGANVLTF
cdr3_nt: TGTGCCAGCAGTTCGGACAGGTCGCTCCTTACTGGGGCCAACGTCCTGACTTTC
j_call: TRBJ2-6
v_call: TRBV12-3/TRBV12-4
d_call: TRBD1
clone_size: NA

cdr3_aa: CASSLDGVVGYGYTF
cdr3_nt: TGTGCCAGCAGCTTAGATGGAGTCGTTGGCTATGGCTACACCTTC
j_call: TRBJ1-2
v_call: TRBV7-2
d_call: NA
clone_size: NA

cdr3_aa: CASSQTGTRGNEQFF
cdr3_nt: TGTGCCAGCAGCCAAACCGGGACCCGGGGCAATGAGCAGTTCTTC
j_call: TRBJ2-1
v_call: TRBV3-1
d_call: NA
clone_size: few

cdr3_aa: CASKVGFGANVLTF
cdr3_nt: TGTGCCAGCAAGGTGGGCTTTGGGGCCAACGTCCTGACTTTC
j_call: TRBJ2-6
v_call: TRBV6-2/TRBV6-3
d_call: NA
clone_size: NA

cdr3_aa: CASSHGYQETQYF
cdr3_nt: TGTGCCAGCAGCCACGGGTACCAAGAGACCCAGTACTTC
j_call: TRBJ2-5
v_call: TRBV7-9
d_call: NA
clone_size: NA

cdr3_aa: CANAGALYGEQFF
cdr3_nt: TGTGCCAATGCGGGTGCCCTTTATGGTGAGCAGTTCTTC
j_call: TRBJ2-1
v_call: TRBV6-1
d_call: NA
clone_size: NA

cdr3_aa: CASSVGMGGQGTYEQYF
cdr3_nt: TGTGCCAGCAGCGTAGGAATGGGAGGTCAGGGAACCTACGAGCAGTACTTC
j_call: TRBJ2-7
v_call: TRBV9
d_call: NA
clone_size: NA

cdr3_aa: CASRVGGPNEKLFF
cdr3_nt: TGTGCCAGCAGGGTGGGCGGCCCAAATGAAAAACTGTTTTTT
j_call: TRBJ1-4
v_call: TRBV28
d_call: NA
clone_size: NA

cdr3_aa: CATSRDNTNTGELFF
cdr3_nt: TGTGCCACCAGCAGAGATAACACGAACACCGGGGAGCTGTTTTTT
j_call: TRBJ2-2
v_call: TRBV15
d_call: NA
clone_size: few

cdr3_aa: CSVPRTGGSGYTF
cdr3_nt: TGCAGCGTCCCGAGGACAGGGGGCTCTGGCTACACCTTC
j_call: TRBJ1-2
v_call: TRBV29-1
d_call: TRBD1
clone_size: NA

cdr3_aa: CASSLGQQTDTQYF
cdr3_nt: TGTGCCAGCAGCTTAGGCCAGCAGACAGATACGCAGTATTTT
j_call: TRBJ2-3
v_call: TRBV7-8
d_call: NA
clone_size: few

cdr3_aa: CASSRGLAGNYRGQYF
cdr3_nt: TGTGCCAGCAGCCGAGGACTAGCGGGGAATTACCGGGGGCAGTATTTT
j_call: TRBJ2-3
v_call: TRBV14
d_call: TRBD2
clone_size: few

cdr3_aa: CASSLRVGSYNEQFF
cdr3_nt: TGCGCCAGCAGCTTGAGAGTTGGCTCCTACAATGAGCAGTTCTTC
j_call: TRBJ2-1
v_call: TRBV5-1
d_call: NA
clone_size: NA

cdr3_aa: CASSIDLVGQGGQETQYF
cdr3_nt: TGTGCCAGTAGTATAGATCTCGTTGGACAGGGGGGACAAGAGACCCAGTACTTC
j_call: TRBJ2-5
v_call: TRBV19
d_call: TRBD1
clone_size: NA